A single sample gave rise to the 11 T cell receptor beta chains below, sequenced in a study of naive and memory T cell subsets. The beta constant-region primer was an equimolar mix of two oligonucleotides covering TRBC1 and TRBC2. One entry per CDR3 protein, called by TCRdb with MiXCR from the UMI-ligation and nested PCR reads. Of about 85,000 distinct CDR3 sequences in the sample, approximately 14% were seen once. Sequenced sample: central memory CD4+ T cells from blood. The receptors were sampled from a human donor in good health.

This clonotype was picked up a small number of times. The rearrangement links TRBV6-2 or TRBV6-3 to TRBJ2-1; TRBD1 is a possible D gene (5 bases). This CDR3 region has 15 residues. V was clipped by 0 bases and J by 9 bases, with 15 bases between them. Germline loops: CDR1 MNHEY, CDR2 SVGEGT. The CDR3 region is CASSYSRMRRGEQFF. CDR3 DNA: TGTGCCAGCAGTTACTCCCGGATGCGAAGGGGTGAGCAGTTCTTC.

The CDR3 protein is CASSTRDTDTQYF. The CDR3 region has the DNA TGTGCCAGCAGCACAAGGGACACAGATACGCAGTATTTT. This chain uses TRBV11-3 with TRBJ2-3; D call uncertain. There are 13 residues in the CDR3. Germline values: CDR1 SGHNT, CDR2 YENEEA. Trimming took off 5 bases at V and 2 bases at J, with 8 bases between the two ends.

V usage is TRBV20-1 and J usage is TRBJ1-5; perhaps TRBD1 as D (5 bases). Trimming left V 6 bases short and J 0 bases short, with 12 bases between. Germline V gene lookup returns CDR1 DFQATT and CDR2 SNEGSKA (reference sequence). This CDR3 is built from 14 residues. The CDR3, as DNA: TGCAGTGCAGCGGGACGGATTAGCAATCAGCCCCAGCATTTT. Amino acids: CSAAGRISNQPQHF.

This clonotype was detected a few times. V is TRBV7-9 and J is TRBJ2-1; tentative D call: TRBD2 (5 bases). Germline CDR1 is SEHNR and CDR2 is FQNEAQ (reference sequence). There are 14 residues in the CDR3. The ends were cut back, 2 bases at V and 2 bases at J, with 7 bases in the middle. In nucleotides, the CDR3 is TGTGCCAGCAGCTTAACGGGAACCTACAATGAGCAGTTCTTC. Amino acid sequence: CASSLTGTYNEQFF.

This clonotype has just one count. Just one base apart from a much larger clone, this may be a read error. This chain joins TRBV7-2 and TRBJ1-2; unclear D gene. The ends were cut back, 4 bases at V and 0 bases at J, with 9 bases in the middle. CDR1 and CDR2 (germline): SGHTA, FQGNSA. The CDR3 has 14 residues. The CDR3 coding sequence is TGTGCCAGCAGCTCAGGACTGACTAACTATGGCTACACCTTC. Encoded protein: CASSSGLTNYGYTF. Full variable domain (rest looked up from reference TRBV7-2 and TRBJ1-2): GAGVSQSPSNKVTEKGKDVELRCDPISGHTALYWYRQSLGQGLEFLIYFQGNSAPDKSGLPSDRFSAERTGGSVSTLTIQRTQQEDSAVYLCASSSGLTNYGYTFGSGTRLTVV.

Only a few counts were recorded for this clonotype. The chain uses TRBV3-1 and TRBJ1-2; no reliable D call. The V and J ends lost 1 base and 0 bases respectively, with 12 bases between them. Per germline, CDR1 LGHDT and CDR2 YNNKEL (reference sequence). The CDR3 spans 16 residues. The CDR3 region has the DNA TGTGCCAGCAGCCAAGGACACAGCCCCCCTAACTATGGCTACACCTTC. Its translation: CASSQGHSPPNYGYTF.

The V gene is TRBV20-1, the J gene TRBJ2-6; no definite D call. The germline V gene has CDR1 DFQATT and CDR2 SNEGSKA (reference sequence). This CDR3 has 13 amino acids. V lost 3 bases and J 2 bases, leaving 5 bases between the germline ends. CDR3 sequence reads: CSARGTGANVLTF. DNA of the CDR3: TGCAGTGCTAGGGGGACTGGGGCCAACGTCCTGACTTTC.

This clonotype is deemed medium-sized. The chain has TRBV10-3 and TRBJ2-1, with 11 bases matching TRBD2. V shed 11 bases, J shed 13 bases, and the junction held 7 bases outside the gene matches. This CDR3 has 11 residues. The germline gives CDR1 ENHRY, CDR2 SYGVKD. The DNA of the CDR3 is TGTGCCTCGGGACTAGCGGCCGAACAGTTCTTC. Translation: CASGLAAEQFF.

The chain carries TRBV7-2 and TRBJ1-1; D call uncertain. The CDR3 extends over 16 amino acids. V shed 2 bases and J shed 4 bases, with 17 bases lying between them. The germline V gene encodes CDR1 SGHTA and CDR2 FQGNSA. CDR3 DNA sequence: TGTGCCAGCAGCTTAAGGGCGTTCACGGGTCCCACTGAAGCTTTCTTT. Its translation: CASSLRAFTGPTEAFF.

This clonotype came up a few times. The chain recombines TRBV5-1 with TRBJ1-1, with TRBD1 matching 9 bases. Germline V lookup: CDR1 SGHRS, CDR2 YFSETQ. V lost 4 bases, J lost 3 bases, and 7 bases stayed unmatched. The CDR3 contains 15 residues. This chain's CDR3 is CASSRTGGRDTEAFF. The CDR3 coding sequence is TGCGCCAGCAGCCGAACAGGGGGCCGTGACACTGAAGCTTTCTTT.

V is TRBV4-3 and J is TRBJ2-4; a possible D gene is TRBD2 (6 bases). Trimming left V 2 bases short and J 5 bases short, with 16 bases between. This CDR3 contains 16 residues. Germline CDR1 and CDR2: LGHNA and YSLEER. The CDR3: CASSQRVGGPENIQYF. The DNA of the CDR3 is TGCGCCAGCAGCCAACGCGTAGGAGGGCCTGAAAACATTCAGTACTTC.